Each of the 15 T cell receptor beta chains below was sequenced from the same sample in a study of blood T cell repertoires in COVID-19. Clones were read by immunoSEQ multiplex PCR, and TCRdb kept only the in-frame ones, dropping some. Here the sample spans tens of thousands of clones, roughly 79% being singletons. The sample was peripheral blood. These receptors originate from a woman at least 80 years old with COVID-19, enrolled during active disease.

The rearrangement uses TRBV5-4 and TRBJ2-1, with 13 bases lining up with TRBD2. Per the germline V gene, CDR1 is SGHNT and CDR2 is YYREEE (reference sequence). Trimming took 3 bases from V and 6 from J; bases not matched to a gene: 3. There are 15 residues in the CDR3. The CDR3 loop is CASSSTSGRFNEQFF. For the CDR3, the DNA is TGTGCCAGCAGCTCGACTAGCGGGAGGTTCAATGAGCAGTTCTTC.

The chain uses TRBV4-2 and TRBJ2-5, with TRBD2 identical over 12 bases. CDR3 length equals 15 residues. Germline-derived CDR1 and CDR2 are LGHNA and YNFKEQ. V gave up 2 bases and J gave up 4 bases; unmatched junction bases: 2. The CDR3 loop is CASSQPGLAGETQYF. As DNA, the CDR3 is TGTGCCAGCAGCCAACCGGGACTAGCGGGAGAGACCCAGTACTTC.

V usage is TRBV28 and J usage is TRBJ2-1, with D unclear. The germline CDR1 and CDR2 sequences are MDHEN and SYDVKM. The CDR3 runs to 13 residues. Trimming shortened V by 2 bases and J by 5 bases, and 7 bases separated the two germline ends. The DNA of the CDR3 is TGTGCCAGCAGTTTACCCTGGCACAATGAGCAGTTCTTC. It codes for CASSLPWHNEQFF.

This clone was seen a few times. The V and J genes are TRBV5-4 and TRBJ2-3, with D perhaps matching TRBD2 (5 bases). Trimming cost V 2 bases and J 2 bases, with 12 bases left between them. There are 15 residues in the CDR3. Germline V gene data show CDR1 as SGHNT and CDR2 as YYREEE (reference sequence). The CDR3, as DNA: TGTGCCAGCAGCTTTCGGGCGGGCAACACAGATACGCAGTATTTT. Its protein is CASSFRAGNTDTQYF.

The chain links TRBV11-3 to TRBJ2-2; TRBD1 agrees at 10 bases. The CDR3 is 16 amino acids. The V and J ends lost 3 bases and 6 bases, in that order; junction bases with no gene match: 7. Germline CDR1 and CDR2: SGHNT and YENEEA. The DNA for the CDR3 is TGTGCCAGCAGCTTCGACAGGGGGCGCAGATCCGGGGAGCTGTTTTTT. Its protein is CASSFDRGRRSGELFF. Looking up the rest from reference TRBV11-3 and TRBJ2-2 gives the full variable domain: EAGVVQSPRYKIIEKKQPVAFWCNPISGHNTLYWYLQNLGQGPELLIRYENEEAVDDSQLPKDRFSAERLKGVDSTLKIQPAELGDSAVYLCASSFDRGRRSGELFFGEGSRLTVL.

The J gene is TRBJ2-5, the V gene TRBV3-1 (or the pseudogene TRBV3-2); D is possibly TRBD2 (6 bases). Between the trimmed V and J ends, which lost 4 bases and 5 bases, there was a span of 11 bases. The CDR3 is 13 amino acids. Germline-derived CDR1 and CDR2 are LGHDT and YNNKEL (reference sequence). The CDR3 DNA sequence: TGTGCCAGCAGCCTGCGTGGAGGGGAGACCCAGTACTTC. Amino acids: CASSLRGGETQYF.

The sample holds a few counts of this clone. The J gene is TRBJ1-1, the V gene TRBV9, with 8 positions matching TRBD1. Germline V gives CDR1 SGDLS, CDR2 YYNGEE. Unmatched junction bases numbered 10, after V lost 3 bases and J lost 6 bases. This CDR3 comprises 15 residues. CDR3 loop: CASSETGGLNSEAFF. As DNA, the CDR3 is TGTGCCAGCAGCGAAACAGGGGGTCTTAATTCTGAAGCTTTCTTT.

The rearrangement links TRBV5-5 to TRBJ2-1; 11 bases agree with TRBD1. The CDR3 contains 15 residues. The germline gives CDR1 SGHKS, CDR2 YYEKEE (reference sequence). V lost 4 bases, J lost 5 bases, and 5 bases stayed unmatched. CDR3 region: CASSPGQGVDNEQFF. In DNA, the CDR3 is TGTGCCAGCAGCCCGGGACAGGGGGTTGACAATGAGCAGTTCTTC.

This clone is categorized as large. The chain has TRBV23-1 and TRBJ1-3; 7 nucleotides match TRBD1. TRBV23-1 is designated an ORF whose function remains uncertain. The V segment lost 4 bases and the J segment 4 bases; nucleotides outside the gene matches: 10. There are 16 residues in the CDR3. CDR3 sequence: CASSLRETGSGNTIYF. The CDR3 DNA is TGCGCCAGCAGTCTCCGAGAGACAGGGTCGGGAAACACCATATATTTT.

The sample holds a few counts of this clone. The rearrangement joins TRBV10-2 to TRBJ1-1; 10 nucleotides agree with TRBD1. V lost 6 bases and J lost 0; bases outside the gene matches: 10. Germline V gene sequence: CDR1 WSHSY, CDR2 SAAADI. The CDR3 sequence is 17 residues long. For the CDR3, the DNA is TGCGCCAGCAGCCGGGGACAGGGGATCGGAGTGAACACTGAAGCTTTCTTT. Its translation: CASSRGQGIGVNTEAFF.

This clone has only one observation. The chain couples TRBV5-1 to TRBJ1-1; D may be TRBD1 (5 bases). V dropped 1 base and J dropped 2 bases, with 9 bases sitting between them. The CDR3 is 14 residues long. The germline V gene has CDR1 SGHRS and CDR2 YFSETQ. The CDR3 DNA sequence: TGCGCCAGCAGCTTGAGCAGGGCCAACACTGAAGCTTTCTTT. Amino acids: CASSLSRANTEAFF.

The chain carries TRBV18 and TRBJ2-5, with 14 bases lining up with TRBD2. CDR3 length: 17 residues. Germline CDR1 is KGHSH and CDR2 is LQKENI. The ends lost 6 bases at V and 5 bases at J; junction bases unmatched: 11. The CDR3 DNA sequence: TGTGCCAGCTCCCCCTTGACTAGCGGGAGGGCCATGGAGACCCAGTACTTC. Residues: CASSPLTSGRAMETQYF.

This clone occurred once. The V gene is TRBV19, the J gene TRBJ1-5, with TRBD1 as a possible D gene (5 bases). V shed 2 bases and J shed 3 bases, with 8 bases lying between them. CDR1 and CDR2 (germline): LNHDA, SQIVND (reference sequence). The length of the CDR3 is 14 residues. The CDR3 bases are TGTGCCAGTAGTATAAGGGGATCCAATCAGCCCCAGCATTTT. It encodes CASSIRGSNQPQHF.

The gene calls are TRBV28 and TRBJ1-6, with a tentative D call TRBD1 (6 bases). This CDR3 is built from 14 residues. The germline V gene has CDR1 MDHEN and CDR2 SYDVKM. V shed 7 bases and J shed 9 bases, with 16 bases lying between them. The CDR3 sequence is CASTPGGAGSPLHF. In DNA form, the CDR3 reads TGTGCCAGCACTCCTGGGGGGGCAGGTTCACCCCTCCACTTT.

The V and J genes are TRBV5-1 and TRBJ1-1; a possible D gene is TRBD1 (6 bases). CDR3 size: 14 residues. The V end was cut by 1 base, the J end by 5 bases, with 12 bases between. Germline CDR1 SGHRS, CDR2 YFSETQ. The CDR3, as DNA: TGCGCCAGCAGCTTGCAGGGGCCAAGGACTGAAGCTTTCTTT. Its translation: CASSLQGPRTEAFF.